The sequence of this T cell receptor beta chain was determined in a study of shared clonotypes between healthy human individuals. Study information: Used for every donor were three CD4 naive, three CD4 memory, two CD8 naive and one CD8 memory plate. Study-level results: Larger estimated richness was generally seen in naive subsets than in memory subsets. Rarefaction exposed incomplete sorted-subset sequencing despite large depth.

This table comes from immunoSEQ multiplex PCR, and its TCRdb copy is limited to in-frame clones, with some not included. The sample gives 500,000 or so clones, approximately 94% of which show up once; nearly 0.065% is in the top ten. A note on this clone: Its specificity is not known.

Germline V gene data show CDR1 as SEHNR and CDR2 as FQNEAQ (reference sequence). CDR3 length equals 13 residues. Trimming pared 5 bases from V and 6 bases from J, leaving 11 bases between. V is TRBV7-9 and J is TRBJ1-5; unclear D gene. What was sequenced was naive CD4+ T cells sorted from blood. Subset denoted: CD45RA+ positively selected. The TCR sequence derives from a woman in her 30s in good health. The CDR3 bases are TGTGCCAGCAGCCTAACTGAGGGTCAGCCCCAGCATTTT. This encodes CASSLTEGQPQHF.